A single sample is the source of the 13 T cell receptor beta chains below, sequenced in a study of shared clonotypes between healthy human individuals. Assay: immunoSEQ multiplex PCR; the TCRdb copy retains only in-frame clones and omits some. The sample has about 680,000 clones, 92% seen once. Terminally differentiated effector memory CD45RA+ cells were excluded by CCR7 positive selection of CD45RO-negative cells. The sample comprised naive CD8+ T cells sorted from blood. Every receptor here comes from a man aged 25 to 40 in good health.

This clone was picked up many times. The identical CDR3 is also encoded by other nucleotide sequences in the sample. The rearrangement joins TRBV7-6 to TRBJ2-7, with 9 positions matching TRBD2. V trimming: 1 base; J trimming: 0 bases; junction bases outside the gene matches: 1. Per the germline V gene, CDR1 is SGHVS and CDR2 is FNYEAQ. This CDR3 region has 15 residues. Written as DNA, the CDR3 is TGTGCCAGCAGCTTAGGTAGCGGGAGCTCCTACGAGCAGTACTTC. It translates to CASSLGSGSSYEQYF.

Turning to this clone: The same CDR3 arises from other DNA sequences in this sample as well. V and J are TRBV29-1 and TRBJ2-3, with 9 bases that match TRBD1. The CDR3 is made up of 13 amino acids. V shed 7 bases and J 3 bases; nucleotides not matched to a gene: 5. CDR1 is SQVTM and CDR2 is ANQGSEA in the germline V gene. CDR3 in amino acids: CSADRGLTDTQYF. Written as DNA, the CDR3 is TGCAGCGCAGACAGGGGGTTGACAGATACGCAGTATTTT.

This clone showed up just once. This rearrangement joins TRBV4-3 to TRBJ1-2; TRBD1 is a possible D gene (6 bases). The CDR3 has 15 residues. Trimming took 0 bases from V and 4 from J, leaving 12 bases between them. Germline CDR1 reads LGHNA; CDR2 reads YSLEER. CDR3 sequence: CASSQDEGVGYGYTF. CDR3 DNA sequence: TGCGCCAGCAGCCAAGACGAGGGGGTAGGCTATGGCTACACCTTC.

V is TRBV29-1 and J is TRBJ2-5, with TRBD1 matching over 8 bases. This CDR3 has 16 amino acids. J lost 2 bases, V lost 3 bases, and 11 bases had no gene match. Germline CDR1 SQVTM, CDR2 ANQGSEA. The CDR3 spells CSVEGRGTGLQETQYF. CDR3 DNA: TGCAGCGTTGAGGGTCGAGGGACAGGTCTACAAGAGACCCAGTACTTC. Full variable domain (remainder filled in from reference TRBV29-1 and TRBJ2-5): SAVISQKPSRDICQRGTSLTIQCQVDSQVTMMFWYRQQPGQSLTLIATANQGSEATYESGFVIDKFPISRPNLTFSTLTVSNMSPEDSSIYLCSVEGRGTGLQETQYFGPGTRLLVL.

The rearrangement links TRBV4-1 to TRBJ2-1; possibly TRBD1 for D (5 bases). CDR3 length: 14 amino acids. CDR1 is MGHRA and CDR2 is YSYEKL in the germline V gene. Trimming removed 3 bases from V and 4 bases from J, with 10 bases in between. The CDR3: CASSHSGQYNEQFF. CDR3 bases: TGCGCCAGCAGCCATTCCGGACAATACAATGAGCAGTTCTTC.

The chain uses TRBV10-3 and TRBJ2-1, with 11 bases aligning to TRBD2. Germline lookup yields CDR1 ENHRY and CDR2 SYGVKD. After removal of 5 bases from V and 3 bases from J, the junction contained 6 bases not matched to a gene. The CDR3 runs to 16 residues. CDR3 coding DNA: TGTGCCATCAGTTACGTAGCGGGAGGGGGCTACAATGAGCAGTTCTTC. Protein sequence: CAISYVAGGGYNEQFF.

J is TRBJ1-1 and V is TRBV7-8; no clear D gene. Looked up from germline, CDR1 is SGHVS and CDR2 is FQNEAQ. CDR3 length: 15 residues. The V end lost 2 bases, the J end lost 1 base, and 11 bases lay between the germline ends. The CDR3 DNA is TGTGCCAGCAGCTTAAACGACGGAGAGAACACTGAAGCTTTCTTT. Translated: CASSLNDGENTEAFF.

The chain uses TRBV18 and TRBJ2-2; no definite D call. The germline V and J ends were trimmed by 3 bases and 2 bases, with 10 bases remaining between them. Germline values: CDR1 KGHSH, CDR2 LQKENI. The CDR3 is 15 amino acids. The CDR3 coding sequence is TGTGCCAGCTCACCGGAAACTCCAAACACCGGGGAGCTGTTTTTT. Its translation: CASSPETPNTGELFF.

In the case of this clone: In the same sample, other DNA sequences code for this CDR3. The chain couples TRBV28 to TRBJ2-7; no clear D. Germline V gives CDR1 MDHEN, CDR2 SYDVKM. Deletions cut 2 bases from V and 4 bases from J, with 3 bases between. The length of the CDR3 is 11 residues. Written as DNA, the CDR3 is TGTGCCAGCAGTTTAGCTTACGAGCAGTACTTC. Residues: CASSLAYEQYF.

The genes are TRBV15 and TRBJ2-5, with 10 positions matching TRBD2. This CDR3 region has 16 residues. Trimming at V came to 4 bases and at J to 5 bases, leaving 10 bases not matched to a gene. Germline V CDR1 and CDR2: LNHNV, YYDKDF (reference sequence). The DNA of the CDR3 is TGTGCCACCAGCATTCTAGCGGGAGCCCTCCCGGAGACCCAGTACTTC. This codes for CATSILAGALPETQYF.

This CDR3 reads CASSQRLVTGELFF. Here the CDR3 DNA reads TGCGCCAGCAGCCAGAGACTAGTCACCGGGGAGCTGTTTTTT. The chain has TRBV4-1 and TRBJ2-2, with D maybe TRBD2 (6 bases). The CDR3 runs to 14 residues. Trimming stripped 3 bases from V and 4 bases from J, with 9 bases between. Germline V gives CDR1 MGHRA, CDR2 YSYEKL.

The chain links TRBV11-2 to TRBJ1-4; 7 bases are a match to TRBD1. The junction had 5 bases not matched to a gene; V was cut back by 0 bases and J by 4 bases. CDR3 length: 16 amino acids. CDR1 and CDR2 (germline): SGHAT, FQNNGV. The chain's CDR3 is CASSLDEGADNEKLFF. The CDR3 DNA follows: TGTGCCAGCAGCTTAGATGAGGGGGCAGATAATGAAAAACTGTTTTTT.

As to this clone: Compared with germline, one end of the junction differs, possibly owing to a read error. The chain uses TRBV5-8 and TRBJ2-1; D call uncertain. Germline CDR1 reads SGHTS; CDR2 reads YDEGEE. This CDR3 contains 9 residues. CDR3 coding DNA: TGCGACTCCTACAATGAGCAGTTCTTC. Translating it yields CDSYNEQFF.